The clone carrying this T cell receptor (beta chain) was detected many times. Trimming left V 3 bases short and J 7 bases short, with 6 bases between. This CDR3 spans 11 amino acids. Per germline, CDR1 MNHEY and CDR2 SVGAGI. Amplification targeted the TCR beta CDR3 regions, with RNA transcripts as the source material. First-round RT-PCR with HTBI primers preceded a second-round multiplex PCR. TCRdb passed the multiplex PCR reads through MiXCR, listing each CDR3 protein once. Here the sample spans 300,000 to 500,000 distinct CDR3 sequences, over 15% being singletons. If no ophthalmopathy appeared within 18 months of follow-up, hyperthyroidism was termed stable. Only newly diagnosed hyperthyroidism patients aged 18 to 65, with under 2 months' duration, were enrolled. Clinical symptoms and serum thyroxine were used for diagnosis; TRAb, thyroid ultrasound and orbital computed tomography were also relied on.

The data stem from a study of Graves' ophthalmopathy and Graves' hyperthyroidism. As for the study in general: Prior to any treatment, peripheral blood was collected at the time of initial diagnosis.

V is TRBV6-5 and J is TRBJ1-2; D is uncertain. The sequence was collected from a woman aged 18-29 years with stable Graves' hyperthyroidism. Sequencing input: peripheral blood. The CDR3 reads CASSYPGGYTF. CDR3 DNA sequence: TGTGCCAGCAGTTATCCGGGTGGCTACACCTTC.